This is a list of T cell receptor beta chains from one sample in a study of T cell responses to AZD1222 COVID-19 vaccine. TCRdb's copy holds only in-frame clones and misses some; the assay was immunoSEQ multiplex PCR. The data show over 95,000 clones, just over 90% seen once. The source was peripheral blood, collected on day 0 of AZD1222 vaccination. The receptors derive from an adult in good health. The CDR3 runs from the conserved cysteine through the conserved F or W. A D gene is named only where the DNA matches it firmly. Expanded clones get a size class; other rows say once, few or many, or leave the size out.

>TRBD2|TRBJ2-3|few|TRBV19
TGTGCCACAAGGAGAGGGAGGGGAATCACAGATACGCAGTATTTT
CATRRGRGITDTQYF
>TRBD2|TRBJ2-7|NA|TRBV29-1
TGCAGCGCCGCTGGGACTAGCGTATCCTACGAGCAGTACTTC
CSAAGTSVSYEQYF
>TRBD2|TRBJ2-7|NA|TRBV3-1/TRBV3-2
TGTGCCAGCAGCCAAGTCCCCGGGAGGACCTCCTACGAGCAGTACTTC
CASSQVPGRTSYEQYF
>TRBD2|TRBJ2-3|NA|TRBV29-1
TGCAGCGTTGAGGTCCTAGCGGGAACAGATACGCAGTATTTT
CSVEVLAGTDTQYF
>NA|TRBJ1-3|NA|TRBV3-1/TRBV3-2
TGTGCCAGCAGAGAAAGGGGGGGAAACACCATATATTTT
CASRERGGNTIYF
>TRBD2|TRBJ2-2|NA|TRBV2
TGTGCCAGCAGTTTAGCGGGAGGGCCAGCTACCGGGGAGCTGTTTTTT
CASSLAGGPATGELFF
>NA|TRBJ1-2|NA|TRBV28
TGTGCCAGCAGTTTGCGAGGGGTCTATGGCTACACCTTC
CASSLRGVYGYTF
>TRBD2|TRBJ2-2|NA|TRBV19
TGTGCCAGTAGTATAGATCTTGGGACTAGACCGAGCGGGGAGCTGTTTTTT
CASSIDLGTRPSGELFF
>NA|TRBJ1-1|NA|TRBV11-2
TGTGCCAGCAGCCCCAGGGTAACGGGGATGAACACTGAAGCTTTCTTT
CASSPRVTGMNTEAFF
>TRBD2|TRBJ2-3|NA|TRBV5-4
TGTGCCAGCAGCTGGCCCGGGACTAGCGGCACAGATACGCAGTATTTT
CASSWPGTSGTDTQYF
>TRBD2|TRBJ2-1|NA|TRBV6-5
TGTGCCAGCAGTTTCCGCCTCGCGGGAGGGGGTGAGCAGTTCTTC
CASSFRLAGGGEQFF
>NA|TRBJ1-1|NA|TRBV5-4
TGTGCCAGCAGCCCCGGGGGTGAGAATGAAGCTTTCTTT
CASSPGGENEAFF
>TRBD1|TRBJ1-6|few|TRBV6-5
TGTGCCAGCAGAGTCGGACAGGGCAATTCACCCCTCCACTTT
CASRVGQGNSPLHF
>TRBD1|TRBJ2-5|NA|TRBV9
TGTGCCAGCAGCGTCCAGGGGGCGCGTCAAGGGACCCAGTACTTC
CASSVQGARQGTQYF
>TRBD1|TRBJ1-2|NA|TRBV5-6
TGTGCCAGCAGCCATAGAAATTTACAGGGGAGAGGCTACACCTTC
CASSHRNLQGRGYTF
>TRBD1|TRBJ2-7|NA|TRBV7-9
TGTGCCAGCAGCTTAGTTGGGACAGGCTCCTACGAGCAGTACTTC
CASSLVGTGSYEQYF
>NA|TRBJ2-7|NA|TRBV9
TGTGCCAGCAGCGTAGAAGGTAGTTTTGTATCCGAGCAGTACTTC
CASSVEGSFVSEQYF
>TRBD1|TRBJ1-4|NA|TRBV19
TGTGCCAGTAGTACACTCACAGGGGGCGGTGAAAAACTGTTTTTT
CASSTLTGGGEKLFF